The T cell receptor beta chain described here comes from a study of T-cell reconstitution after alpha-beta-depleted transplantation in children. The CDR3 consists of 14 residues. Trimming removed 1 base at V and 4 bases at J, with 12 bases between. CDR1 is DFQATT, CDR2 SNEGSKA, per germline (reference sequence). Preparation of the TCRbeta library used unique molecular identifiers. TCRdb re-called the PCR reads with MiXCR, one entry per CDR3 protein. Here the sample spans over 400,000 distinct CDR3 sequences, 43% being singletons. Study observations and caveats: It was reported that alpha-beta T cells came from several hundred expanded graft clones (about two months after transplant).

On this clonotype: Its specificity is not known.

The rearrangement links TRBV20-1 to TRBJ2-3, with a tentative D call TRBD2 (6 bases). The sequence came from a girl aged 2 to 10 with aplastic anemia, due to receive a stem cell transplant. Sequencing used PBMCs, obtained before TCRalphabeta/CD19-depleted stem cell transplant. The CDR3 sequence: CSARGRGNADTQYF. The CDR3 bases are TGCAGTGCTAGAGGGCGGGGAAACGCAGATACGCAGTATTTT.